This entry lists 21 T cell receptor beta chains sequenced from one sample in a study of cytomegalovirus exposure and HLA in healthy donors. Primers: 60 Vbeta forward and 13 Jbeta reverse. Data came from immunoSEQ multiplex PCR; TCRdb stores just in-frame clones and leaves some out. The repertoire table contains approximately 130,000 clones. Source material: PBMCs. The receptors originated from an older woman in good health and CMV-seronegative.

The chain uses TRBV27 and TRBJ2-7, with 9 bases identical to TRBD2. The germline CDR1 and CDR2 sequences are MNHEY and SMNVEV (reference sequence). The CDR3 extends over 15 amino acids. J was trimmed by 5 bases and V by 6 bases; bases with no gene match: 11. CDR3 protein: CASSSGTSILDEQYF. The CDR3 DNA sequence: TGTGCCAGCAGCTCCGGGACTAGCATTCTAGACGAGCAGTACTTC.

This chain links TRBV30 with TRBJ2-1; TRBD1 aligns across 7 bases. The CDR3 is made up of 16 amino acids. The germline CDR1 and CDR2 sequences are GTSNPN and SVGIG (reference sequence). Trimming removed 3 bases from V and 5 bases from J; junction bases left unmatched: 13. The CDR3 reads CAWRPKTGTANNEQFF. CDR3 bases: TGTGCCTGGAGGCCCAAAACCGGGACAGCGAACAATGAGCAGTTCTTC.

V and J are TRBV9 and TRBJ1-3; the D is unclear. Germline CDR1 and CDR2: SGDLS and YYNGEE. With 0 bases removed from V and 2 bases from J, the gap between germline ends came to 6 bases. This CDR3 is built from 14 residues. The CDR3 loop is CASSVAGAGNTIYF. As DNA, the CDR3 is TGTGCCAGCAGCGTAGCCGGGGCTGGAAACACCATATATTTT.

V gene TRBV11-3 combines with J gene TRBJ2-2; D possibly corresponds to TRBD2 (6 bases). This CDR3 region has 15 residues. V dropped 4 bases and J dropped 2 bases, with 11 bases sitting between them. Germline values: CDR1 SGHNT, CDR2 YENEEA. CDR3 nucleotide sequence: TGTGCCAGCAGCTCCCGGGACTCTAACACCGGGGAGCTGTTTTTT. Protein: CASSSRDSNTGELFF.

V is TRBV2 and J is TRBJ1-6, with D possibly being TRBD1 (6 bases). Trimming pared 2 bases from V and 1 base from J, leaving 15 bases between. Germline V gene data show CDR1 as SNHLY and CDR2 as FYNNEI. This CDR3 has 18 amino acids. The CDR3 DNA reads TGTGCCAGCAGTGAACGTCTCCTAGGGGGATCCTATAATTCACCCCTCCACTTT. It translates to CASSERLLGGSYNSPLHF.

This rearrangement joins TRBV2 to TRBJ2-3; TRBD2 matches at 11 bases. There are 15 residues in the CDR3. The germline gives CDR1 SNHLY, CDR2 FYNNEI. The J segment lost 1 base and the V segment lost 6 bases, leaving 3 bases of the junction unmatched. Written as DNA, the CDR3 is TGTGCCAGCAGCGGGGGACTAGCGGGCACAGATACGCAGTATTTT. It encodes CASSGGLAGTDTQYF.

The V gene is TRBV6-5, the J gene TRBJ2-5, with D possibly being TRBD2 (7 bases). The end of the DNA is better explained by TRBJ2-7, so the J call may be wrong. Germline CDR1 MNHEY, CDR2 SVGAGI. The CDR3 runs to 16 residues. CDR3 coding DNA: TGTGCCAGCAGTTACCAAGGGGGGGCAGTCCCCTACGAGCAGTACTTC. This translates into CASSYQGGAVPYEQYF.

This chain links TRBV28 with TRBJ1-1; 7 nucleotides agree with TRBD1. Per the germline V gene, CDR1 is MDHEN and CDR2 is SYDVKM. V lost 9 bases to trimming and J lost 0 bases; unmatched junction nucleotides: 10. CDR3 size: 15 residues. In DNA, the CDR3 is TGTGCCAGTGTAGACCCGGGACAGCTGAACACTGAAGCTTTCTTT. Translation: CASVDPGQLNTEAFF.

The rearrangement links TRBV11-2 to TRBJ1-1, with 9 bases lining up with TRBD1. The junction had 7 bases not matched to a gene; V was cut back by 0 bases and J by 11 bases. Germline CDR1 and CDR2: SGHAT and FQNNGV. The CDR3 has 14 residues. The CDR3 here is CASSLDGTGLWAFF. Written as DNA, the CDR3 is TGTGCCAGCAGCTTAGATGGGACAGGGCTTTGGGCTTTCTTT.

The chain is built from TRBV6-4 and TRBJ2-3, with TRBD2 identical over 12 bases. With V trimmed by 7 bases and J by 5 bases, 16 bases remained unmatched. Looked up from germline, CDR1 is MRHNA and CDR2 is SNTAGT. The CDR3 has 18 amino acids. This CDR3 is CASIRVVTSGRRIDTQYF. CDR3 in DNA: TGTGCCAGCATTCGAGTGGTGACTAGCGGGAGACGAATAGATACGCAGTATTTT.

The J gene is TRBJ1-6, the V gene TRBV5-1, with unresolved D. Germline V gene lookup returns CDR1 SGHRS and CDR2 YFSETQ. CDR3 length: 14 amino acids. The ends were cut back, 0 bases at V and 12 bases at J, with 13 bases in the middle. The CDR3 DNA reads as TGCGCCAGCAGCTTGGCCGGGGAAGTTGAACCCCTCCACTTT. This encodes CASSLAGEVEPLHF.

The chain is built from TRBV5-8 and TRBJ2-3; no reliable D call. This CDR3 comprises 16 residues. Germline CDR1 reads SGHTS; CDR2 reads YDEGEE. V was pared by 0 bases and J by 0 bases, with 11 bases between. DNA for the CDR3: TGTGCCAGCAGCTTGGTATACTTCTATAGCACAGATACGCAGTATTTT. It yields the protein CASSLVYFYSTDTQYF.

The J gene is TRBJ1-5, the V gene TRBV2; the match to TRBD1 covers 12 bases. The CDR3 consists of 15 residues. The V gene's germline CDR1 is SNHLY and CDR2 FYNNEI. With 6 bases clipped from V and 4 bases from J, the junction kept 4 bases outside the gene matches. The CDR3 region has the DNA TGTGCCAGCAGCGGGACAGGGGGCTGGAATCAGCCCCAGCATTTT. Its protein is CASSGTGGWNQPQHF.

The V call is TRBV2, the J call TRBJ2-2, with TRBD1 identical over 8 bases. The CDR3 runs 13 residues. Germline V CDR1 and CDR2: SNHLY, FYNNEI. With 8 bases clipped from V and 5 bases from J, the junction kept 4 bases outside the gene matches. The CDR3 bases are TGTGCCAGCCGCCAGGGGGCAACCGGGGAGCTGTTTTTT. Translating gives CASRQGATGELFF. The full variable domain, rest sourced from reference TRBV2 and TRBJ2-2, is EPEVTQTPSHQVTQMGQEVILRCVPISNHLYFYWYRQILGQKVEFLVSFYNNEISEKSEIFDDQFSVERPDGSNFTLKIRSTKLEDSAMYFCASRQGATGELFFGEGSRLTVL.

V gene TRBV4-1 combines with J gene TRBJ2-1, with D possibly TRBD2 on 6 matching bases. Trimming removed 1 base from V and 1 base from J, with 14 bases in between. The germline V gene has CDR1 MGHRA and CDR2 YSYEKL. This CDR3 has 17 residues. CDR3 DNA: TGCGCCAGCAGCCAAGTTGACGGGAGAGATTCCTACAATGAGCAGTTCTTC. Amino acids: CASSQVDGRDSYNEQFF.

V gene TRBV6-5 combines with J gene TRBJ1-1; 8 positions agree with TRBD1. The CDR3 is made up of 15 amino acids. With V trimmed by 0 bases and J by 6 bases, 6 bases remained unmatched. Germline-derived CDR1 and CDR2 are MNHEY and SVGAGI. The CDR3 nucleotides are TGTGCCAGCAGTTACTCGTGGGACAGGTACTCTGAAGCTTTCTTT. Its protein product is CASSYSWDRYSEAFF.

The CDR3 protein is CASSVVDRGSPLHF. As DNA, the CDR3 is TGTGCCAGCAGTGTCGTTGACAGGGGATCACCCCTCCACTTT. V gene TRBV2 combines with J gene TRBJ1-6; 8 nucleotides match TRBD1. V shed 4 bases and J 10 bases; nucleotides not matched to a gene: 6. There are 14 residues in the CDR3. The germline V gene has CDR1 SNHLY and CDR2 FYNNEI.

The chain couples TRBV4-1 to TRBJ2-7, with a possible D match to TRBD1 (6 bases). The CDR3 extends over 14 amino acids. Germline assignment: CDR1 MGHRA and CDR2 YSYEKL. The V gene lost 6 bases and the J gene lost 0 bases, with 12 bases spanning the gap. The CDR3 sequence is CASRLTGISYEQYF. DNA of the CDR3: TGCGCCAGCAGGCTCACAGGGATCTCCTACGAGCAGTACTTC.

The V call is TRBV29-1, the J call TRBJ2-5; 9 bases are shared with TRBD2. Germline trimming cut 7 bases from V and 7 bases from J; bases unmatched to any gene: 16. There are 15 residues in the CDR3. CDR1 and CDR2 (germline): SQVTM, ANQGSEA. CDR3 sequence reads: CSAGLLAGHMRTQYF. In DNA form, the CDR3 reads TGCAGCGCCGGACTCCTAGCGGGGCATATGCGGACCCAGTACTTC.

V and J are TRBV15 and TRBJ2-7, with 9 positions matching TRBD1. The germline gives CDR1 LNHNV, CDR2 YYDKDF (reference sequence). With V trimmed by 6 bases and J by 1 base, 4 bases remained unmatched. The CDR3 has 14 residues. The CDR3 DNA sequence: TGTGCCACCAGGTCGACAGGGGGTTCCTACGAGCAGTACTTC. Protein sequence: CATRSTGGSYEQYF.

The chain joins TRBV7-9 to TRBJ1-2, with D uncertain. CDR1 and CDR2 from the germline V gene are SEHNR and FQNEAQ (reference sequence). Trimming stripped 1 base from V and 4 bases from J, with 13 bases between. This CDR3 contains 15 residues. The CDR3 protein is CASSLDFLSSYGYTF. In nucleotides, the CDR3 is TGTGCCAGCAGCTTAGATTTCCTTTCGAGCTATGGCTACACCTTC.